This paragraph reports one T cell receptor (beta chain). Division of CD4+ cells produced a CD45RA+ naive subset and a CD45RA-negative memory subset. The record originates from a study of shared clonotypes between healthy human individuals. TCRdb keeps only in-frame clones here, not all; method: immunoSEQ multiplex PCR. The repertoire has roughly 1.4 million clones, approximately 98.5% of them found once; the top ten carry approximately 0.4%. The sequenced sample consisted of naive CD4+ T cells sorted from blood. Subset: CD45RA+ positively selected. The source is a man aged 25 to 40 in good health.

CDR3 DNA sequence: TGTGCCAGCGAAGATACGCAGTATTTT. Translation gives CASEDTQYF. The chain links TRBV7-6 to TRBJ2-3, with no clear D. The germline gives CDR1 SGHVS, CDR2 FNYEAQ. This CDR3 has 9 residues. Trimming removed 8 bases at V and 5 bases at J, with 2 bases between.